Given below is one T cell receptor beta chain in context. Its recognized antigen is unknown. Within one base of it there is no much larger clone, and no base qualities were kept. At the junction V is shortened by 2 bases and J by 5 bases; bases outside the gene matches: 6. The CDR1 and CDR2 encoded by the germline V gene are SGDLS and YYNGEE. The CDR3 holds 15 amino acids from the cysteine to the phenylalanine. Only the CDR3 DNA is retained, 45 bases long and in frame from the first base. TCRbeta CDR3 regions were amplified from genomic DNA using the immunoSEQ Assay, a bias-controlled multiplex PCR. Per the authors' processing: The number of nucleated cells in each sample was estimated by amplification of reference gene primers within the assay. Sequence reads were collapsed and filtered to measure the absolute abundance of every unique TCRbeta CDR3 rearrangement. For each sample, productive Simpson clonality was calculated by taking the square root of Simpson's diversity index across productive rearrangements. TCRdb mirrors the immuneACCESS table, restricted to in-frame sequences. Some clones are absent from its copies; in checked studies, under half trace to an unresolved V gene, and the reason for the others is unknown. V and J calls and clone size are those listed in that table; D and trimming were worked out from the DNA. This sample is represented by roughly 260,000 clones; about 80% of them were singletons. The biggest ten clones account for 3% to 4% of the sample.

In the prospective study, participants were roughly 18 to 100 years old, resided in about two dozen geographic areas of the United States, and were enrolled through a virtual design. To assign participants to cohorts, the prospective study relied on clinical history that participants themselves reported in a screening survey and a study questionnaire. A participant counted as exposed if, within 2 weeks of entering the study, that participant had been in contact with someone who had a PCR-confirmed or clinician-diagnosed COVID-19 case. In the prospective study, mobile phlebotomists collected whole blood, serum and a nasopharyngeal or oropharyngeal swab from each participant. Additional blood draws and questionnaires over an approximately two-month period could optionally be provided by prospective study participants. Before DNA extraction, prospective study blood samples were shipped either frozen or at room temperature.

This entry comes from a study of blood T cell repertoires in COVID-19 (TCRdb year 2020). In terms of the full investigation: Samples from collaborators originated in the United States, Italy and Spain and spanned both the acute and convalescent phases of COVID-19. The material from the prospective study consisted of cDNA or gDNA derived from T cells, B-cell-depleted T cells, or PBMCs. Nearly every sample came with metadata listing a de-identified subject ID, COVID-19 status, age in years and sex. The repertoires were released in a freely available public database intended as a resource for research on the immune response to SARS-CoV-2. HLA class I and class II types, where available, came from metadata supplied by the sample provider rather than from assay-based typing. The dataset comprised deeply sampled blood TCRbeta repertoires from subjects exposed to, actively infected with, or recovered from COVID-19. Samples were obtained from the ongoing ImmuneRACE study (first 160 participants) and from some 1,200 subjects provided by 6 global collaborators.

Overall results and qualifications from the work: The amount of clinical and demographic metadata varied by source and participant and was provided uncurated.

The sequenced material came from PBMCs or T cells enriched from blood (not recorded which). The sequence links TRBV9 to TRBJ2-2; 7 junctional bases match TRBD2. This clonotype was obtained from a woman aged 35 to 49 who had been exposed to COVID-19. Here the CDR3 is given as CASSVHRLATGELFF. The bases are TGTGCCAGCAGCGTGCACAGACTAGCTACCGGGGAGCTGTTTTTT. The variable domain in full, with residues beyond the CDR3 obtained from the reference TRBV9 and TRBJ2-2 genes, is DSGVTQTPKHLITATGQRVTLRCSPRSGDLSVYWYQQSLDQGLQFLIQYYNGEERAKGNILERFSAQQFPDLHSELNLSSLELGDSALYFCASSVHRLATGELFFGEGSRLTVL.